These T cell receptor beta chains were read from a single sample in a study of regulatory T cells in long-lasting Graves disease. TCRdb analysed the multiplex PCR reads with MiXCR anew, one entry per CDR3 protein. The sample has more than 350,000 distinct CDR3 sequences; about 16% are singletons. A further study also used this sample, focusing on T cells in Graves' hyperthyroidism and ophthalmopathy.

This specimen consisted of peripheral blood mononuclear cells (PBMCs), obtained at new diagnosis, from a patient treated with antithyroid drugs. These receptor sequences come from a woman aged 30 to 39 with Graves disease. CDR3s leave out the opening cysteine and the closing phenylalanine or tryptophan. Fields, in order: V gene, CDR3 protein.

TRBV5-6,ASSSTQREADEQF
TRBV3-1,ASSQVGPQRNTIY
TRBV6-1,ASSEALPGGEQY
TRBV6-1,ASRAKADGFRNEQF
TRBV6-1,ASSDGGTVPETQY
TRBV6-5,ASSYRAGAITGANVLT
TRBV3-1,ASSLGTPGNTIY
TRBV7-9,ASSLAGTGLSRNEQF
TRBV12-3/TRBV12-4,ASKRVHNEQF
TRBV20-1,SARRSWEQF
TRBV5-6,ASSGGLAGGPNEQF
TRBV27,ASSLTAGYGYT
TRBV7-3,ASSLRGPSGYT
TRBV12-3/TRBV12-4,ASSLAGATKETQY
TRBV20-1,RTDNAYEQY
TRBV3-1,ASSQDVRTLH
TRBV24-1,ATSDPLSHRGGGGNQPQH
TRBV10-2,ASKRTDNNEQF
TRBV12-3/TRBV12-4,ASSRIFGQGFTEAF
TRBV5-1,ASSLVAGGYNEQF
TRBV24-1,ATSEAGQGTNEQY